The table lists the clone carrying this T cell receptor beta chain with a count of one. The sample belongs to a study of blood T cell repertoires in COVID-19. On the study more broadly: The origin of the acute and convalescent COVID-19 samples was the United States, Italy and Spain. T cells, B-cell-depleted T cells, or PBMCs provided the cDNA or gDNA that served as material.

Per the original data handling: Counts of nucleated cells, estimated from reference gene primer amplification, were obtained. TCRdb's table, derived via immunoSEQ multiplex PCR, lists solely in-frame clones and lacks some. D and trimming were read from the DNA, whereas the V and J calls and clone size are those reported in that table. The sample has 100,000 to 150,000 clones; about four fifths are singletons. The V end was cut by 4 bases, the J end by 5 bases, with 14 bases between. The CDR3 loop spans 14 amino acids. Germline CDR1 and CDR2: LNHDA and SQIVND (reference sequence). The gene calls are TRBV19 and TRBJ1-2, with a tentative D call TRBD1 (6 bases). The sample consisted of peripheral blood. The receptor was derived from a man under 40 with COVID-19, enrolled during active disease. The CDR3 sequence is CASSNQGQVYGYTF. CDR3 bases: TGTGCCAGTAGTAACCAGGGACAAGTGTATGGCTACACCTTC. The variable domain in full, completed from reference TRBV19 and TRBJ1-2, reads DGGITQSPKYLFRKEGQNVTLSCEQNLNHDAMYWYRQDPGQGLRLIYYSQIVNDFQKGDIAEGYSVSREKKESFPLTVTSAQKNPTAFYLCASSNQGQVYGYTFGSGTRLTVV.